The 29 T cell receptor beta chains reported below all come from one sample, sequenced in a study of human T cells and chemical hapten exposure. TCRdb itself ran the 5' RACE reads through MiXCR, one entry per CDR3 protein. Of approximately 140,000 distinct CDR3 sequences listed, roughly 4% are singletons. Unfractionated whole blood was the source from which total RNA was extracted. The receptors originated from a female donor in good health.

The chain joins TRBV20-1 to TRBJ2-3; D unresolved. The CDR3 spans 15 residues. Germline assignment: CDR1 DFQATT and CDR2 SNEGSKA (reference sequence). V was pared by 5 bases and J by 5 bases, with 20 bases between. Here the CDR3 DNA reads TGCAGTGCTTCTTCGGGCCGTCGAAGTCAAGATACGCAGTATTTT. This codes for CSASSGRRSQDTQYF.

This clonotype appeared many times. The rearrangement links TRBV4-3 to TRBJ2-3; 12 positions match TRBD1. The trim removed 1 base at V and 7 bases at J, leaving 9 bases unmatched. Looked up from germline, CDR1 is LGHNA and CDR2 is YSLEER. CDR3 size: 17 residues. In DNA form, the CDR3 reads TGCGCCAGCAGCCAAGCTAGTGGGACAGGGGGCGCGAATACGCAGTATTTT. Translating it yields CASSQASGTGGANTQYF.

This clonotype showed up many times. The J gene is TRBJ1-1, the V gene TRBV7-3, with D uncertain. Germline assignment: CDR1 SGHTA and CDR2 FQGTGA. This CDR3 has 13 residues. With 0 bases removed from V and 5 bases from J, the gap between germline ends came to 7 bases. The CDR3: CASSLTFGTEAFF. CDR3 coding DNA: TGTGCCAGCAGCTTAACTTTCGGGACTGAAGCTTTCTTT. Full variable domain (remainder filled in from reference TRBV7-3 and TRBJ1-1): GAGVSQTPSNKVTEKGKYVELRCDPISGHTALYWYRQSLGQGPEFLIYFQGTGAADDSGLPNDRFFAVRPEGSVSTLKIQRTERGDSAVYLCASSLTFGTEAFFGQGTRLTVV.

This clonotype occurred many times. V and J are TRBV2 and TRBJ2-4; D is unresolved. CDR3 size: 15 residues. V was clipped by 0 bases and J by 9 bases, with 15 bases between them. Germline V gene lookup returns CDR1 SNHLY and CDR2 FYNNEI. The CDR3 loop reads CASSEARPAGTIQYF. DNA of the CDR3: TGTGCCAGCAGTGAAGCCCGCCCGGCAGGTACCATTCAGTACTTC.

This clonotype was recorded at least ten times. The chain has TRBV20-1 and TRBJ1-2, with D possibly being TRBD1 (5 bases). This CDR3 is 13 amino acids long. Germline V lookup: CDR1 DFQATT, CDR2 SNEGSKA (reference sequence). The V end lost 2 bases, the J end lost 11 bases, and 18 bases lay between the germline ends. CDR3 residues: CSARSGEGSRYTF. CDR3 bases: TGCAGTGCTAGAAGCGGTGAGGGGTCGCGGTACACCTTC.

This clonotype was detected a few times. This chain joins TRBV6-5 and TRBJ2-7; D possibly corresponds to TRBD2 (6 bases). Trimming cost V 2 bases and J 0 bases, with 11 bases left between them. Germline values: CDR1 MNHEY, CDR2 SVGAGI. The length of the CDR3 is 15 residues. This chain's CDR3 is CASSYKAGLSYEQYF. CDR3 DNA: TGTGCCAGCAGTTACAAGGCGGGGCTCTCCTACGAGCAGTACTTC.

The rearrangement links TRBV4-1 to TRBJ2-6; 10 bases line up with TRBD1. Losses at the gene ends were 0 bases for V and 1 base for J; bases not matched to a gene: 9. The germline CDR1 and CDR2 sequences are MGHRA and YSYEKL. The CDR3 sequence is 20 residues long. CDR3 coding DNA: TGCGCCAGCAGCCAAGACGGGACAGGGGACCTATTATCTGGGGCCAACGTCCTGACTTTC. It is translated as CASSQDGTGDLLSGANVLTF.

The table lists this clonotype with many counts. V is TRBV7-9 and J is TRBJ2-3, with D uncertain. The CDR3 has 15 residues. CDR1 and CDR2 from the germline V gene are SEHNR and FQNEAQ (reference sequence). Trimming stripped 2 bases from V and 6 bases from J, with 15 bases between. CDR3 sequence (DNA): TGTGCCAGCAGCTTATCGGTTACTCGGGCGGATACGCAGTATTTT. Translation: CASSLSVTRADTQYF.

This clonotype turned up a few times. V usage is TRBV5-5 and J usage is TRBJ2-7, with TRBD2 matching over 12 bases. The germline V gene encodes CDR1 SGHKS and CDR2 YYEKEE (reference sequence). There are 16 residues in the CDR3. Trimming at V came to 4 bases and at J to 2 bases, leaving 7 bases not matched to a gene. CDR3 sequence reads: CASSRRLAGGTYEQYF. DNA for the CDR3: TGTGCCAGCAGCCGCCGCCTAGCGGGGGGGACCTACGAGCAGTACTTC.

At least ten counts were recorded for this clonotype. The rearrangement joins TRBV2 to TRBJ1-2; D gene unclear. This CDR3 spans 11 amino acids. Germline assignment: CDR1 SNHLY and CDR2 FYNNEI. V lost 11 bases and J 6 bases, leaving 13 bases between the germline ends. The CDR3 DNA reads TGTGCCGAGGTGGTTTACCATGGCTACACCTTC. This sequence encodes CAEVVYHGYTF.

A few counts support this clonotype. This sequence joins TRBV27 and TRBJ2-7, with D possibly being TRBD1 or TRBD2 (5 bases each). V lost 4 bases and J lost 5, with 21 bases in between. The CDR3 is 16 amino acids. Looked up from germline, CDR1 is MNHEY and CDR2 is SMNVEV (reference sequence). The CDR3 DNA is TGTGCCAGCAGTTCATATTTCCGGGACGGAACCGACGAGCAGTACTTC. This gives the protein CASSSYFRDGTDEQYF.

This clonotype was observed at least ten times. The V gene is TRBV13, the J gene TRBJ2-1; the D gene is possibly TRBD2 (7 bases). The CDR3 loop spans 13 amino acids. The ends were cut back, 6 bases at V and 8 bases at J, with 14 bases in the middle. From germline, CDR1 is PRHDT and CDR2 FYEKMQ (reference sequence). CDR3 sequence: CASRSGGPDEQFF. CDR3 DNA: TGTGCCAGCAGGTCCGGGGGGCCCGATGAGCAGTTCTTC. The whole variable domain, remainder taken from reference TRBV13 and TRBJ2-1, is AAGVIQSPRHLIKEKRETATLKCYPIPRHDTVYWYQQGPGQDPQFLISFYEKMQSDKGSIPDRFSAQQFSDYHSELNMSSLELGDSALYFCASRSGGPDEQFFGPGTRLTVL.

This clonotype was observed at least ten times. This chain uses TRBV29-1 with TRBJ1-2; no reliable D call. This CDR3 has 15 residues. V was clipped by 5 bases and J by 3 bases, with 19 bases between them. The germline CDR1 and CDR2 sequences are SQVTM and ANQGSEA. The CDR3 loop is CSVSMGLPRDYGYTF. The DNA for the CDR3 is TGCAGCGTTAGTATGGGTCTTCCCCGCGACTATGGCTACACCTTC. Full variable domain (remainder filled in from reference TRBV29-1 and TRBJ1-2): SAVISQKPSRDICQRGTSLTIQCQVDSQVTMMFWYRQQPGQSLTLIATANQGSEATYESGFVIDKFPISRPNLTFSTLTVSNMSPEDSSIYLCSVSMGLPRDYGYTFGSGTRLTVV.

This clonotype occurred many times. The chain employs TRBV29-1 and TRBJ1-1, with D uncertain. This CDR3 spans 12 amino acids. Germline values: CDR1 SQVTM, CDR2 ANQGSEA. Trimming removed 4 bases at V and 4 bases at J, with 10 bases between. CDR3 amino acids: CSVGFWATEAFF. In nucleotides, the CDR3 is TGCAGCGTTGGCTTTTGGGCCACTGAAGCTTTCTTT.

This clonotype was seen a few times. This chain links TRBV29-1 with TRBJ1-1, with 8 bases fitting TRBD1. After removal of 4 bases from V and 5 bases from J, the junction contained 3 bases not matched to a gene. The CDR3 length is 12 residues. Germline CDR1 SQVTM, CDR2 ANQGSEA. CDR3 region: CSVGQGRTEAFF. CDR3 in DNA: TGCAGCGTTGGACAGGGGAGGACTGAAGCTTTCTTT.

The J gene is TRBJ2-1, the V gene TRBV12-3 or TRBV12-4; tentative D call: TRBD1 (6 bases). Trimming removed 5 bases from V and 0 bases from J, with 17 bases in between. CDR3 length: 17 residues. The DNA of the CDR3 is TGTGCCAGCAGTCCTTACCACAGGGCCGGCTCCTACAATGAGCAGTTCTTC. It codes for CASSPYHRAGSYNEQFF.

As concerns this clonotype: This may be a read error, as it is one base from a much larger clone. The V call is TRBV7-9, the J call TRBJ1-5; D ambiguous. The V end was cut by 5 bases, the J end by 6 bases, with 14 bases between. CDR1 is SEHNR and CDR2 is FQNEAQ in the germline V gene (reference sequence). This CDR3 comprises 14 residues. CDR3 bases: TGTGCCAGCAGCCACGGTCTCGGGAGTCAGCCCCAGCATTTT. It specifies CASSHGLGSQPQHF.

The chain has TRBV29-1 and TRBJ2-1; 9 positions agree with TRBD2. The CDR3 has 14 amino acids. The V gene end was trimmed by 6 bases and the J gene end by 0 bases; junction bases not matched to a gene: 3. Germline-derived CDR1 and CDR2 are SQVTM and ANQGSEA. The CDR3 DNA reads TGCAGCGTCCAAGCGGGGGGCTCCTACAATGAGCAGTTCTTC. It specifies CSVQAGGSYNEQFF.

This clonotype was detected many times. This sequence joins TRBV7-9 and TRBJ2-3; D gene unclear. Germline V gene sequence: CDR1 SEHNR, CDR2 FQNEAQ (reference sequence). The CDR3 has 14 amino acids. V was pared by 2 bases and J by 1 base, with 7 bases between. The CDR3 DNA reads as TGTGCCAGCAGCTTACAGCCCCGCACAGATACGCAGTATTTT. Amino acids: CASSLQPRTDTQYF.

V is TRBV28 and J is TRBJ2-5, with D perhaps TRBD1 (6 bases). V was cut by 1 base and J by 9 bases, with 18 bases left in between. Germline values: CDR1 MDHEN, CDR2 SYDVKM. This CDR3 has 15 residues. The CDR3: CASSLFGTRQGAQYF. In nucleotides, the CDR3 is TGTGCCAGCAGTTTATTTGGGACACGCCAAGGGGCCCAGTACTTC.

In this sample, this clonotype turned up many times. This rearrangement joins TRBV5-1 to TRBJ2-3, with 8 bases lining up with TRBD1. With 7 bases clipped from V and 4 bases from J, the junction kept 8 bases outside the gene matches. Germline V lookup: CDR1 SGHRS, CDR2 YFSETQ. The CDR3 extends over 14 amino acids. The CDR3 nucleotides read TGCGCCAGCCGAGACAGGGGAGGCGCAGATACGCAGTATTTT. Translation gives CASRDRGGADTQYF. Supplemented by reference TRBV5-1 and TRBJ2-3, the full variable domain reads KAGVTQTPRYLIKTRGQQVTLSCSPISGHRSVSWYQQTPGQGLQFLFEYFSETQRNKGNFPGRFSGRQFSNSRSEMNVSTLELGDSALYLCASRDRGGADTQYFGPGTRLTVL.

This clonotype was detected a few times. The chain recombines TRBV27 with TRBJ2-3; TRBD1 agrees at 10 bases. The germline CDR1 and CDR2 sequences are MNHEY and SMNVEV (reference sequence). The CDR3 consists of 17 residues. V shed 4 bases, J shed 4 bases, and the junction held 11 bases outside the gene matches. The CDR3 spells CASSSGRQGAPADTQYF. In DNA form, the CDR3 reads TGTGCCAGCAGTTCGGGAAGACAGGGGGCGCCTGCAGATACGCAGTATTTT.

This clonotype has only a few counts. This rearrangement joins TRBV7-2 to TRBJ2-3; the match to TRBD2 covers 8 bases. In germline, CDR1 is SGHTA, CDR2 FQGNSA. Trimming removed 1 base from V and 4 bases from J; junction bases left unmatched: 4. The CDR3 is 15 amino acids. CDR3 region: CASSLVGGGPDTQYF. DNA for the CDR3: TGTGCCAGCAGCTTAGTTGGCGGGGGGCCAGATACGCAGTATTTT.

In its sample, this clonotype is medium-sized. The CDR3 loop reads CASSFLGPNNSPLHF. The CDR3 DNA reads as TGTGCCAGCAGCTTTTTGGGACCAAATAATTCACCCCTCCACTTT. The rearrangement links TRBV7-9 to TRBJ1-6; D possibly corresponds to TRBD1 (5 bases). Germline V gives CDR1 SEHNR, CDR2 FQNEAQ (reference sequence). The CDR3 consists of 15 residues. The V end was cut by 3 bases, the J end by 5 bases, with 11 bases between. Variable domain in full (rest from reference TRBV7-9 and TRBJ1-6): DTGVSQNPRHKITKRGQNVTFRCDPISEHNRLYWYRQTLGQGPEFLTYFQNEAQLEKSRLLSDRFSAERPKGSFSTLEIQRTEQGDSAMYLCASSFLGPNNSPLHFGNGTRLTVT.

This clonotype appeared many times. The chain carries TRBV12-3 or TRBV12-4 and TRBJ1-2, with D possibly matching TRBD1 (5 bases). V was cut by 1 base and J by 4 bases, with 10 bases left in between. CDR3 length equals 14 residues. The CDR3 loop is CASSLGGQGYGYTF. The CDR3 nucleotides read TGTGCCAGCAGTTTAGGGGGTCAGGGCTATGGCTACACCTTC.

This clonotype was seen only a few times. The genes are TRBV6-2 or TRBV6-3 and TRBJ2-5; 8 bases are shared with TRBD1. Germline-derived CDR1 and CDR2 are MNHEY and SVGEGT. This CDR3 spans 13 amino acids. V was clipped by 8 bases and J by 7 bases; unmatched bases: 9. The chain's CDR3 is CASGTQGAVTQYF. The CDR3 DNA sequence: TGTGCCAGCGGTACTCAGGGGGCGGTGACCCAGTACTTC.

The rearrangement links TRBV29-1 to TRBJ1-1, with D uncertain. Trimming removed 3 bases from V and 1 base from J, with 3 bases in between. CDR1 SQVTM and CDR2 ANQGSEA come from the germline V gene. The length of the CDR3 is 11 residues. The CDR3 nucleotides read TGCAGCGTTGATTGGAACACTGAAGCTTTCTTT. Translation gives CSVDWNTEAFF.

This clonotype occurred a few times. This chain connects TRBV12-5 to TRBJ2-7, with D perhaps TRBD1 (5 bases). Germline loops: CDR1 LGHNT, CDR2 FRNRAP. V was clipped by 5 bases and J by 3 bases, with 11 bases between them. This CDR3 spans 13 amino acids. CDR3 DNA sequence: TGTGCTAGTGGTACTACCAGGGACTACGAGCAGTACTTC. Protein sequence: CASGTTRDYEQYF.

A remark on this clonotype: A read error may explain this, as a much larger clone is one base away. This chain uses TRBV6-1 with TRBJ2-5; D unresolved. The CDR3 sequence is 15 residues long. CDR1 MNHNS and CDR2 SASEGT come from the germline V gene. CDR3: CASSEEGRYQETLYF. The DNA for the CDR3 is TGTGCCAGCAGTGAAGAAGGTCGATACCAAGAGACCCTGTACTTC.